This TCR beta chain derives from a study of neurological immune-mediated disorders. V lost 2 bases to trimming and J lost 6 bases, with 11 bases between them. Germline V gene sequence: CDR1 SGHVS, CDR2 FNYEAQ. This CDR3 is 14 amino acids long. This clonotype was recorded a few times. It may be a read error: a sequence one base away is much more abundant. TCRdb reanalysed the 5' RACE reads using MiXCR and keeps one entry per CDR3 protein. This table holds around 70,000 distinct CDR3 sequences, 4% to 6% found once. The chain carries TRBV7-6 and TRBJ2-1; D remains unclear. The sequencing sample was made of PBMCs. The origin of this receptor is a man between 18 and 35 years old with multiple sclerosis. The CDR3 loop reads CASSLMLKGNEQFF. CDR3 in DNA: TGTGCCAGCAGCTTAATGCTGAAGGGCAATGAGCAGTTCTTC.